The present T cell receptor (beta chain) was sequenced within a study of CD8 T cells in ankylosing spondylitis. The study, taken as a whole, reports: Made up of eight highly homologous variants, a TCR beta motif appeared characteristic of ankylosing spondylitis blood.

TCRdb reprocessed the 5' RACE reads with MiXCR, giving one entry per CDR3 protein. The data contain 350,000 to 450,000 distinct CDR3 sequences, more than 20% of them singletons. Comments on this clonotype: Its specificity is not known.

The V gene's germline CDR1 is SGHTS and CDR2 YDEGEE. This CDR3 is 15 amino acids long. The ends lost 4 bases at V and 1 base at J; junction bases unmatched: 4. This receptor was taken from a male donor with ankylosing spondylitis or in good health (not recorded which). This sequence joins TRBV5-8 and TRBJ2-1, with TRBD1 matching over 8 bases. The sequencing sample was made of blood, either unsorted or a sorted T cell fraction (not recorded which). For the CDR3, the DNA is TGTGCCAGCAGCCAGGGACAGGTGTCCTACAATGAGCAGTTCTTC. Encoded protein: CASSQGQVSYNEQFF.